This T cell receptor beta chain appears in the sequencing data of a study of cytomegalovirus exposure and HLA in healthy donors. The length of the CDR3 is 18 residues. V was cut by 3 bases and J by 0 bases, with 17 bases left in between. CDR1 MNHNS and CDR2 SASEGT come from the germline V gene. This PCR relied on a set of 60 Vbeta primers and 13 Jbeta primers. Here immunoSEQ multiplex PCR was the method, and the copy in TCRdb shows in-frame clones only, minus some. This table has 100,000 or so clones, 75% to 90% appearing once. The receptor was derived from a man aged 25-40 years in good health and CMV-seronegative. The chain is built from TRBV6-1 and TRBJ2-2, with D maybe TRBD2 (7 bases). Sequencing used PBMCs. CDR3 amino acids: CASSELLAGAANTGELFF. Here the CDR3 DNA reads TGTGCCAGCAGTGAGCTTCTGGCGGGGGCCGCGAACACCGGGGAGCTGTTTTTT.